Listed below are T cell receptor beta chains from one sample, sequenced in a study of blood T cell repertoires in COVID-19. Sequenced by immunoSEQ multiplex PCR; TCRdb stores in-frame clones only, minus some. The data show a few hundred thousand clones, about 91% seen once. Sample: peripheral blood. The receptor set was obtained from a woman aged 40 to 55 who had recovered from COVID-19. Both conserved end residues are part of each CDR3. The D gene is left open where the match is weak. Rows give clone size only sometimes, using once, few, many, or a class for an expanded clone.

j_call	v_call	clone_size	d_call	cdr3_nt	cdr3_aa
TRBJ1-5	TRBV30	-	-	TGTGCCTGGAGTCGGGGGGGGACCAATAGCAATCAGCCCCAGCATTTT	CAWSRGGTNSNQPQHF
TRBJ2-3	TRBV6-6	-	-	TGTGCCAGCCTCCAGACGGGTTTGGGCACAGATACGCAGTATTTT	CASLQTGLGTDTQYF
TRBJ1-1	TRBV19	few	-	TGTGCCAGTAGTATAGCAGGCTCTGGAGGGCGTGAAGCTTTCTTT	CASSIAGSGGREAFF
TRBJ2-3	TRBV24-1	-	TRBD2	TGTGCCACCGTTAGCGGGAGGGCGGGAGATACGCAGTATTTT	CATVSGRAGDTQYF
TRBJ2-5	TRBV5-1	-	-	TGCGCCAGCAGCTTGCTGGACAATTTAGATGAGACCCAGTACTTC	CASSLLDNLDETQYF
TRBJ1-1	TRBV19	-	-	TGTGCCAGTATGTCGTTAATCGACACTGAAGCTTTCTTT	CASMSLIDTEAFF
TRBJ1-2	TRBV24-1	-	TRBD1	TGTGCCACCAGTGGGGGACAGATGGGCTACACCTTC	CATSGGQMGYTF
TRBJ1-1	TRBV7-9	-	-	TGTGCCAGCAGTAGACAGGAGAACACTGAAGCTTTCTTT	CASSRQENTEAFF
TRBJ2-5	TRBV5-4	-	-	TGTGCCAGCAGCCCGAGTGCTGGAACGGGGACCCAGTACTTC	CASSPSAGTGTQYF
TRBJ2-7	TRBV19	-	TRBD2	TGTGCCAGTAGTATTTTTGCGGGGGGGCAATACGAGCAGTACTTC	CASSIFAGGQYEQYF
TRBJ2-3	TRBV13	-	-	TGTGCCAGCAGCTTAGGGGCAGGGGGCACAGATACGCAGTATTTT	CASSLGAGGTDTQYF
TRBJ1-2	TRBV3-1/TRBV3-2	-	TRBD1	TGTGCCAGCAGCCAAGGGGACAGGGTTGGCTACACCTTC	CASSQGDRVGYTF
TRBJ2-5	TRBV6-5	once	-	TGTGCCGCGAGGGGTCCCGGACAGAGAGAAGAGACCCAGTACTTC	CAARGPGQREETQYF
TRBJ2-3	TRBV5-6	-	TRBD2	TGTGCCATGGGCACTAGCGGCACAGATACGCAGTATTTT	CAMGTSGTDTQYF
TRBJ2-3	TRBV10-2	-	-	TGCGCCAGCAGTCCCCGAGATACGCAGTATTTT	CASSPRDTQYF
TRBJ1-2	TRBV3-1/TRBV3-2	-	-	TGTGCCAGCAGCCAAGATCTTTTGACAGCCTATGGCTACACCTTC	CASSQDLLTAYGYTF
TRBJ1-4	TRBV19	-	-	TGTGCCAGTAGCGCCGACAGGCTTGGTTTACAACTGTTTTTT	CASSADRLGLQLFF
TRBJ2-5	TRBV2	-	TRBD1	TGTGCCAGCAGCCTCAATAGACGACAGGGGCTTCAAGAGACCCAGTACTTC	CASSLNRRQGLQETQYF
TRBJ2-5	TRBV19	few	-	TGTGCCAGTAGTAATGGACAGCGAGACGGGGAGACCCAGTACTTC	CASSNGQRDGETQYF
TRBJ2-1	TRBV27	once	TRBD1	TGTGCCAGCAGTCCCCGCGACAGGGTATGGAATGAGCAGTTCTTC	CASSPRDRVWNEQFF
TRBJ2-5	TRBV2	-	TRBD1	TGTGCCAGCAAATCAGGGGGCTGGGAGACCCAGTACTTC	CASKSGGWETQYF
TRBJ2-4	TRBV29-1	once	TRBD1	TGCAGCGTTGCGGACAGGCTGGGCAAAAACATTCAGTACTTC	CSVADRLGKNIQYF
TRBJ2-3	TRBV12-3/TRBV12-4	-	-	TGTGCCAGCAGCCTAGATACGCAGTATTTT	CASSLDTQYF
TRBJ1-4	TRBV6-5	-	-	TGTGCCAGCAAACGGGGGGGTGAAAAACTGTTTTTT	CASKRGGEKLFF
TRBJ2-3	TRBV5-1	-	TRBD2	TGCGCCAGCACGGGAGGGTGGATGGATACGCAGTATTTT	CASTGGWMDTQYF
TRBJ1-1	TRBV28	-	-	TGTGCCACCGAGACAGGTGGGAACACTGAAGCTTTCTTT	CATETGGNTEAFF
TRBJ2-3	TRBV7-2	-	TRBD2	TGTGCCAGCAGCTTAGTTCCTAGCGGGGGGAGAAATACGCAGTATTTT	CASSLVPSGGRNTQYF
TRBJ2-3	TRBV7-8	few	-	TGTGCCAGCAGCCCCAACACAGATACGCAGTATTTT	CASSPNTDTQYF
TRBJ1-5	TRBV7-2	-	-	TGTGCCAGCAGCTCCGATAAGGGGCTCAACAATCAGCCCCAGCATTTT	CASSSDKGLNNQPQHF
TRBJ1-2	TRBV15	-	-	TGTGCCACCAGCAGAGACCAGGGGAGCTATGGCTACACCTTC	CATSRDQGSYGYTF
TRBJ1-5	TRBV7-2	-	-	TGTGCCAGCAGCCTCCGGACTGATCAGCCCCAGCATTTT	CASSLRTDQPQHF
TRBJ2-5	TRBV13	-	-	TGTGCCAGCAGCTTAGGTGGACTCCCGACCCAGTACTTC	CASSLGGLPTQYF
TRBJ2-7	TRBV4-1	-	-	TGCGCCAGCAGCCAAGTACTCCTGGAGGACGAGCAGTACTTC	CASSQVLLEDEQYF